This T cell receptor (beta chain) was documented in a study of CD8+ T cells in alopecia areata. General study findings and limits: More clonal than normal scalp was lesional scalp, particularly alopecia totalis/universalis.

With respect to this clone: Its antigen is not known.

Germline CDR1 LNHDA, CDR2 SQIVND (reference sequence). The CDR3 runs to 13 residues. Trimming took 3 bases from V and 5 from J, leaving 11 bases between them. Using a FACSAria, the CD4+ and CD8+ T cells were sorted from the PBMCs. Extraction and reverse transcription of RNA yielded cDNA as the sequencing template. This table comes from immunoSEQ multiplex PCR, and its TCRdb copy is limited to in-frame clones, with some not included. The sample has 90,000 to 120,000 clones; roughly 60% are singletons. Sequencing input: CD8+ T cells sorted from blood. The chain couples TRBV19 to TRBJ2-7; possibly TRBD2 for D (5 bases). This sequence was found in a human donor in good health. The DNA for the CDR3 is TGTGCCAGTAGTATGATAGCCGGGAACGAGCAGTACTTC. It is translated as CASSMIAGNEQYF.